This T cell receptor (beta chain) comes out of a study of blood T cell repertoires in COVID-19. Study details: There were acute and convalescent COVID-19 samples, and they came from the United States, Italy and Spain.

V was pared by 6 bases and J by 1 base, with 6 bases of the junction left unmatched. The CDR3 loop spans 15 amino acids. CDR1 MDHEN and CDR2 SYDVKM come from the germline V gene. Data came from immunoSEQ multiplex PCR; TCRdb stores just in-frame clones and leaves some out. The profile shows about 170,000 clones, 70% to 90% of them singletons. The TCR comes from a man between 45 and 60 years old who had recovered from COVID-19. Input material: peripheral blood. The rearrangement links TRBV28 to TRBJ1-5, with 7 bases lining up with TRBD1. CDR3 in DNA: TGTGCCAGCAGCCACAGGGGTCAAAGCAATCAGCCCCAGCATTTT. Its protein product is CASSHRGQSNQPQHF.